Sequencing of this T cell receptor (beta chain) was carried out in a study of cytomegalovirus exposure and HLA in healthy donors. Concerning this clone itself: Its antigen is not identified.

Germline CDR1 is KGHSH and CDR2 is LQKENI. This CDR3 has 18 residues. V lost 2 bases to trimming and J lost 2 bases; unmatched junction nucleotides: 6. Findings of the study overall: Judged likely to be a sequencing artifact was a cluster of highly shared sequence variants.

With 60 Vbeta and 13 Jbeta primers, the PCR was carried out. This table comes from immunoSEQ multiplex PCR, and its TCRdb copy is limited to in-frame clones, with some not included. The top ten clones hold about 8.9% of a sample with approximately 70,000 clones, 70% of them seen once. Material for sequencing was PBMCs. The TCR comes from a woman between 45 and 60 years old in good health and CMV-seropositive. This chain connects TRBV18 to TRBJ2-3, with 14 bases matching TRBD2. The CDR3 loop is CASSPSGLAGALTDTQYF. The DNA of the CDR3 is TGTGCCAGCTCACCATCGGGACTAGCGGGAGCCCTCACAGATACGCAGTATTTT.